Listed below are T cell receptor beta chains from one sample, sequenced in a study of identical twins. One entry per CDR3 protein, called by TCRdb with MiXCR from the 5' RACE reads. The table lists 400,000 to 500,000 distinct CDR3 sequences, about a fifth of them singletons. Sample: naive T cells sorted from blood. The source of these receptors is a man aged 45 to 65 in good health. Each CDR3 is given with its conserved first and last residue. D genes are given only for firm matches. The size field is filled for only some rows; it gives once, few, many or a size class.

len: 15
abundance: NA
v_gene: TRBV12-3/TRBV12-4
j_gene: TRBJ2-7
d_gene: TRBD1
CDR3aa: CASSPIGTVPYEQYF
CDR3nt: TGTGCCAGCAGCCCAATCGGGACAGTTCCCTACGAGCAGTACTTC

len: 19
abundance: NA
v_gene: TRBV7-2
j_gene: TRBJ2-7
d_gene: TRBD2
CDR3aa: CASSLAGTSGGSFPYEQYF
CDR3nt: TGTGCCAGCAGCTTAGCTGGGACTAGCGGGGGGAGTTTCCCCTACGAGCAGTACTTC

len: 14
abundance: NA
v_gene: TRBV20-1
j_gene: TRBJ2-3
d_gene: NA
CDR3aa: CSAVFSRDTDTQYF
CDR3nt: TGCAGTGCCGTCTTTTCTAGAGACACAGATACGCAGTATTTT

len: 14
abundance: few
v_gene: TRBV7-2
j_gene: TRBJ2-1
d_gene: NA
CDR3aa: CASSLVAENNEQFF
CDR3nt: TGTGCCAGCAGCTTAGTAGCGGAGAACAATGAGCAGTTCTTC

len: 14
abundance: NA
v_gene: TRBV5-5
j_gene: TRBJ2-5
d_gene: NA
CDR3aa: CASSLPTGQETQYF
CDR3nt: TGTGCCAGCAGCCTACCTACAGGGCAAGAGACCCAGTACTTC

len: 14
abundance: many
v_gene: TRBV20-1
j_gene: TRBJ2-7
d_gene: TRBD2
CDR3aa: CSARALSGSWEQYF
CDR3nt: TGCAGTGCTAGAGCGCTTAGCGGGAGCTGGGAGCAGTACTTC

len: 16
abundance: NA
v_gene: TRBV7-9
j_gene: TRBJ2-7
d_gene: NA
CDR3aa: CASSSTGAARDYEQYF
CDR3nt: TGTGCCAGCAGCTCCACTGGGGCGGCAAGAGACTACGAGCAGTACTTC

len: 13
abundance: many
v_gene: TRBV20-1
j_gene: TRBJ2-7
d_gene: NA
CDR3aa: CSARSDRGYEQYF
CDR3nt: TGCAGTGCTAGGTCGGACAGAGGGTACGAGCAGTACTTC

len: 15
abundance: many
v_gene: TRBV13
j_gene: TRBJ1-2
d_gene: TRBD1
CDR3aa: CASSSGQGGDYGYTF
CDR3nt: TGTGCCAGCAGCTCGGGACAGGGGGGAGACTATGGCTACACCTTC

len: 15
abundance: once
v_gene: TRBV7-2
j_gene: TRBJ2-2
d_gene: NA
CDR3aa: CASSGDRSTAGELFF
CDR3nt: TGTGCCAGCAGCGGAGACCGGTCAACGGCCGGGGAGCTGTTTTTT

len: 17
abundance: NA
v_gene: TRBV5-1
j_gene: TRBJ2-2
d_gene: NA
CDR3aa: CASSSLQGLGNTGELFF
CDR3nt: TGCGCCAGCAGCTCCTTACAGGGCCTAGGGAACACCGGGGAGCTGTTTTTT

len: 15
abundance: few
v_gene: TRBV18
j_gene: TRBJ1-1
d_gene: NA
CDR3aa: CASSPDQGLDTEAFF
CDR3nt: TGTGCCAGCTCACCAGACCAGGGTTTGGACACTGAAGCTTTCTTT

len: 14
abundance: few
v_gene: TRBV20-1
j_gene: TRBJ2-5
d_gene: TRBD2
CDR3aa: CSAGGEGLGETQYF
CDR3nt: TGCAGTGCAGGCGGGGAGGGCCTTGGAGAGACCCAGTACTTC

len: 14
abundance: many
v_gene: TRBV6-2/TRBV6-3
j_gene: TRBJ2-5
d_gene: NA
CDR3aa: CASSYDGSQETQYF
CDR3nt: TGTGCCAGCAGTTACGACGGGTCACAAGAGACCCAGTACTTC

len: 13
abundance: NA
v_gene: TRBV28
j_gene: TRBJ2-1
d_gene: NA
CDR3aa: CASGRGSDNEQFF
CDR3nt: TGTGCCAGCGGGAGAGGGAGCGACAATGAGCAGTTCTTC

len: 13
abundance: NA
v_gene: TRBV29-1
j_gene: TRBJ1-1
d_gene: NA
CDR3aa: CSVVEGTNPEAFF
CDR3nt: TGCAGCGTTGTTGAGGGTACGAACCCTGAAGCTTTCTTT

len: 13
abundance: few
v_gene: TRBV6-1
j_gene: TRBJ2-7
d_gene: TRBD1
CDR3aa: CATLGQGPYEQYF
CDR3nt: TGTGCCACCCTGGGACAGGGCCCCTACGAGCAGTACTTC

len: 13
abundance: many
v_gene: TRBV6-5
j_gene: TRBJ1-2
d_gene: NA
CDR3aa: CASSYRENYGYTF
CDR3nt: TGTGCCAGCAGTTACAGGGAAAACTATGGCTACACCTTC

len: 14
abundance: many
v_gene: TRBV20-1
j_gene: TRBJ2-2
d_gene: TRBD1
CDR3aa: CSAAGGAYTGELFF
CDR3nt: TGCAGTGCCGCAGGGGGCGCTTACACCGGGGAGCTGTTTTTT

len: 15
abundance: many
v_gene: TRBV12-3/TRBV12-4
j_gene: TRBJ1-1
d_gene: TRBD1
CDR3aa: CASSQGQAGNTEAFF
CDR3nt: TGTGCCAGCAGTCAGGGACAGGCTGGGAACACTGAAGCTTTCTTT

len: 11
abundance: NA
v_gene: TRBV25-1
j_gene: TRBJ2-2
d_gene: NA
CDR3aa: CASSEEGELFF
CDR3nt: TGTGCCAGCAGTGAAGAGGGGGAGCTGTTTTTT

len: 14
abundance: NA
v_gene: TRBV5-5
j_gene: TRBJ2-2
d_gene: NA
CDR3aa: CASSTTDYTGELFF
CDR3nt: TGTGCCAGCAGCACGACAGACTACACCGGGGAGCTGTTTTTT

len: 12
abundance: many
v_gene: TRBV29-1
j_gene: TRBJ2-7
d_gene: NA
CDR3aa: CSVRGSAYEQYF
CDR3nt: TGCAGCGTTCGAGGGAGCGCCTACGAGCAGTACTTC

len: 13
abundance: many
v_gene: TRBV20-1
j_gene: TRBJ2-2
d_gene: NA
CDR3aa: CSARDGSYGELFF
CDR3nt: TGCAGTGCTAGAGATGGCAGCTACGGGGAGCTGTTTTTT

len: 15
abundance: NA
v_gene: TRBV4-3
j_gene: TRBJ2-7
d_gene: NA
CDR3aa: CASSPSTRIPYEQYF
CDR3nt: TGCGCCAGCAGCCCCTCTACTAGAATTCCCTACGAGCAGTACTTC

len: 12
abundance: once
v_gene: TRBV28
j_gene: TRBJ1-1
d_gene: NA
CDR3aa: CASSGGRTEAFF
CDR3nt: TGTGCCAGCAGTGGGGGGAGGACTGAAGCTTTCTTT

len: 19
abundance: NA
v_gene: TRBV12-3/TRBV12-4
j_gene: TRBJ2-7
d_gene: TRBD1
CDR3aa: CASSFDPNQRTGPPYEQYF
CDR3nt: TGTGCCAGCAGTTTCGACCCGAATCAACGGACAGGGCCTCCTTACGAGCAGTACTTC

len: 12
abundance: few
v_gene: TRBV6-5
j_gene: TRBJ2-1
d_gene: TRBD1
CDR3aa: CASRITGGEQFF
CDR3nt: TGTGCCAGCAGAATAACAGGGGGTGAGCAGTTCTTC

len: 13
abundance: NA
v_gene: TRBV5-4
j_gene: TRBJ1-1
d_gene: NA
CDR3aa: CASRYGVNTEAFF
CDR3nt: TGTGCCAGCAGGTACGGAGTGAACACTGAAGCTTTCTTT

len: 14
abundance: NA
v_gene: TRBV14
j_gene: TRBJ1-2
d_gene: NA
CDR3aa: CASSQVSSAYGYTF
CDR3nt: TGTGCCAGCAGCCAAGTGTCTTCGGCGTATGGCTACACCTTC

len: 13
abundance: NA
v_gene: TRBV6-6
j_gene: TRBJ1-5
d_gene: NA
CDR3aa: CASRDSVHQPQHF
CDR3nt: TGTGCCAGCAGGGACAGTGTACATCAGCCCCAGCATTTT

len: 15
abundance: NA
v_gene: TRBV27
j_gene: TRBJ2-2
d_gene: NA
CDR3aa: CASKPGLANTGELFF
CDR3nt: TGTGCCAGCAAACCGGGACTCGCGAACACCGGGGAGCTGTTTTTT